There are a few counts of the clone carrying this T cell receptor (beta chain). Its specificity is not known. Germline V gives CDR1 DFQATT, CDR2 SNEGSKA (reference sequence). The trim removed 5 bases at V and 6 bases at J, leaving 1 base unmatched. There are 13 residues in the CDR3. Next came a second PCR, run for roughly 6 to 11 cycles, which used a sample-barcoded 5' primer along with a J-beta primer mix. TCRdb independently ran MiXCR on the 5' RACE reads; one entry per CDR3 protein. Of some 730,000 distinct CDR3 sequences in the sample, approximately 21% were seen once. These data come from a study of blood T cells in healthy people across ages. The donors, healthy Caucasians from Russia, were aged about 6 to 90. Every donor contributed about 10 milliliters of peripheral blood by blood draw. Findings and caveats of the study: Compared with aged donors, long-lived donors showed fewer expanded clones, suggesting selection. Unknown CMV status may confound age-related changes in expanded clones.

This sequence was found in a man in his 70s in good health. The J gene is TRBJ2-1, the V gene TRBV20-1; 13 bases agree with TRBD2. Sample: blood. The CDR3 sequence is CSAGLAGVNEQFF. CDR3 bases: TGCAGTGCTGGACTAGCGGGAGTCAATGAGCAGTTCTTC.